This T cell receptor (beta chain) is drawn from a study of blood T cell repertoires in COVID-19 (dated by TCRdb to about 2020). For the study in its entirety: Samples covering the acute and convalescent phases of COVID-19 were provided by collaborators in the United States, Italy and Spain. The prospective study material was composed of cDNA or gDNA derived from T cells, B-cell-depleted T cells, or PBMCs. The dataset comprised deeply sampled blood TCRbeta repertoires from subjects exposed to, actively infected with, or recovered from COVID-19. A freely available public database, intended as a resource for researchers studying the immune response to SARS-CoV-2, is where the repertoires were released. The samples were drawn from the first 160 participants of the ongoing ImmuneRACE study and from some 1,300 subjects provided by 6 global collaborators. Nearly every sample came with metadata listing a de-identified subject ID, COVID-19 status, age in years and sex. Where HLA class I and class II types were available, the types were taken from metadata supplied by the sample provider, not from assay-based typing.

The immunoSEQ Assay, a bias-controlled multiplex PCR, was used to amplify TCRbeta CDR3 regions from genomic DNA. On the authors' methods: The number of nucleated cells in each sample was estimated from the amplification of reference gene primers within the assay. To quantify the absolute abundance of each unique TCRbeta CDR3 rearrangement, sequence reads were collapsed and filtered. For each sample, productive Simpson clonality was calculated as the square root of Simpson's diversity index over productive rearrangements. TCRdb holds this immuneACCESS table with in-frame rearrangements only. Some clones are missing; in checked studies, unresolved V genes explain under half, and the rest has no known cause. Clone size and V and J calls were adopted from that table, with D and trimming inferred from the DNA. The sample table records around 83,000 clones; around 87% of these occur just once. About 7.8% of the sample belongs to the ten largest clones.

Concerning this clone: Its binding antigen is unknown. No much larger clonotype is one base removed from it; base qualities were not supplied.

Overall results and qualifications from the work: How much clinical and demographic metadata was included differed by source and by participant, and the metadata was provided uncurated.

The collaborating institutions used their own protocols to collect whole blood in K2EDTA tubes. For TCRbeta analysis, collaborator samples were shipped as frozen whole blood, as isolated PBMCs, or as DNA extracted from either sample type. This TCR derives from an elderly man with active or convalescent COVID-19. Sequencing input: peripheral blood.

The nucleotides are TGCGCCAGCAGCTTGGACGGGAGGGTCAATGAGCAGTTCTTC. This encodes CASSLDGRVNEQFF. The chain uses TRBV5-1 and TRBJ2-1; 8 nucleotides in the junction match TRBD2. V trim: 0 bases; J trim: 6 bases; unmatched bases: 2. The germline V gene gives CDR1 as SGHRS and CDR2 as YFSETQ. The CDR3 contains 14 residues, cysteine and phenylalanine counted. Only CDR3 DNA is held: 42 bases, read in frame from base 1.